This T cell receptor (beta chain) was observed in a study of CD8 T cells in Susac syndrome. J lost 6 bases, V lost 4 bases, and 11 bases had no gene match. Germline V gene sequence: CDR1 SGHTA, CDR2 FQGNSA. This CDR3 is 17 amino acids long. Random hexamers were used to reverse transcribe an amount of about 0.45 to 1 ug RNA. TCR beta CDR3 was amplified by immunoSEQ multiplex PCR. This amplification extended across 54 Vbeta and 13 Jbeta segments. TCRdb called the immunoSEQ multiplex PCR reads again in MiXCR, with one record for every CDR3 protein. The sample yields more than 250,000 distinct CDR3 sequences, about 92% seen once. CD8+ and CD4+ blood T cells underwent TCR beta sequencing. The multiple sclerosis control cohort comprised treatment-naive individuals presenting with stable or active relapsing-remitting disease.

This clonotype was obtained from a human donor with multiple sclerosis. V usage is TRBV7-2 and J usage is TRBJ2-5, with 13 bases identical to TRBD2. Specimen: CD4+ T cells from PBMCs. CDR3 sequence (DNA): TGTGCCAGCAGCTCGCCCCGGACTAGCGGGAGATGGAAGACCCAGTACTTC. Translated: CASSSPRTSGRWKTQYF.